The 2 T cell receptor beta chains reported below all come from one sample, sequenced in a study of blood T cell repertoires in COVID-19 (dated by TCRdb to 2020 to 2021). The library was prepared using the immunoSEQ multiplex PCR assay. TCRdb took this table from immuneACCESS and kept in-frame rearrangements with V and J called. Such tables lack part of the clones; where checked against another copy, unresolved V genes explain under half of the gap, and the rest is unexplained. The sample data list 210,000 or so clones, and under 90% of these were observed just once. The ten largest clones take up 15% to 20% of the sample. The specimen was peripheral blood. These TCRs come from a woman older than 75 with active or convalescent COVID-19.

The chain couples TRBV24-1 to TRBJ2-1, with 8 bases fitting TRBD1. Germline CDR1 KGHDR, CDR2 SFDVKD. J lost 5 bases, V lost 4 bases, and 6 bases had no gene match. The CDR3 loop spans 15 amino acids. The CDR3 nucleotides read TGTGCCACCAGTGACCGAAGGACAGGGAACAATGAGCAGTTCTTC. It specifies CATSDRRTGNNEQFF.

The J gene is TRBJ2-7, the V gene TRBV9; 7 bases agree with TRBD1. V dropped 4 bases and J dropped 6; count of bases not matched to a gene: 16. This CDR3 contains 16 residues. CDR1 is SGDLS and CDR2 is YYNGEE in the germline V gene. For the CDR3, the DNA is TGTGCCAGCAGCCCTAAGGGCGATAACAGGGGCTCCGAGCAGTACTTC. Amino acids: CASSPKGDNRGSEQYF.